These 18 T cell receptor beta chains came from one sample sequenced in a study of identical twins. Via MiXCR, TCRdb re-called the 5' RACE reads, giving one row per CDR3 protein. This table holds under 500,000 distinct CDR3 sequences, roughly 13% found once. These data were likewise used in another study, on yellow fever vaccine responses in identical twins.

The sample consisted of CD4+ T cells sorted from blood. Every receptor here comes from a woman in her late teens or twenties in good health.

This clonotype was detected only a few times. The rearrangement links TRBV2 to TRBJ2-1, with TRBD1 matching over 9 bases. The CDR3 is 14 residues long. CDR1 is SNHLY and CDR2 is FYNNEI in the germline V gene. After removal of 10 bases from V and 4 bases from J, the junction contained 8 bases not matched to a gene. The CDR3 reads CATFPGQGYNEQFF. The DNA for the CDR3 is TGTGCCACATTTCCGGGACAGGGATACAATGAGCAGTTCTTC.

This clonotype has a handful of counts. This chain's CDR3 is CASRDNNEQFF. CDR3 DNA sequence: TGTGCCAGCAGAGACAATAATGAGCAGTTCTTC. The chain is built from TRBV6-5 and TRBJ2-1; D is uncertain. Trimming cost V 6 bases and J 7 bases, with 7 bases left between them. CDR1 is MNHEY, CDR2 SVGAGI, per germline. The CDR3 is 11 residues long.

This clonotype was counted a few times. The chain has TRBV9 and TRBJ2-7; 9 nucleotides agree with TRBD2. Germline-derived CDR1 and CDR2 are SGDLS and YYNGEE. CDR3 length: 15 residues. After removal of 4 bases from V and 5 bases from J, the junction contained 10 bases not matched to a gene. This CDR3 reads CASSLTGTSLHEQYF. In DNA form, the CDR3 reads TGTGCCAGCAGCCTAACCGGGACTAGCCTCCACGAGCAGTACTTC.

The V gene is TRBV20-1, the J gene TRBJ2-1, with 11 bases identical to TRBD2. The V gene end was trimmed by 4 bases and the J gene end by 2 bases; junction bases not matched to a gene: 4. This CDR3 has 15 residues. CDR1 DFQATT and CDR2 SNEGSKA come from the germline V gene (reference sequence). CDR3 in DNA: TGCAGTGCTACCGGGACTAGCGGTGCCTACAATGAGCAGTTCTTC. Translating it yields CSATGTSGAYNEQFF.

This chain links TRBV4-2 with TRBJ2-3; 11 nucleotides agree with TRBD2. V shed 1 base, J shed 0 bases, and the junction held 3 bases outside the gene matches. CDR3 length: 17 amino acids. Germline V gene lookup returns CDR1 LGHNA and CDR2 YNFKEQ. Here the CDR3 DNA reads TGTGCCAGCAGCCAAGCCCTAGCGGGGGGTAGCACAGATACGCAGTATTTT. This encodes CASSQALAGGSTDTQYF.

This clonotype was picked up many times. V is TRBV12-3 or TRBV12-4 and J is TRBJ1-2, with D tentatively TRBD1 (5 bases). V was shortened by 7 bases and J by 3 bases, with 12 bases between the two germline ends. The CDR3 contains 13 residues. CDR3 in amino acids: CASTRGTDYGYTF. CDR3 nucleotide sequence: TGTGCCAGCACGAGAGGGACGGACTATGGCTACACCTTC.

The rearrangement uses TRBV29-1 and TRBJ2-5; TRBD2 might be the D (6 bases). From germline, CDR1 is SQVTM and CDR2 ANQGSEA. V lost 1 base and J lost 10, with 13 bases in between. The CDR3 is 12 residues long. CDR3 region: CSVEAGRRDQYF. The CDR3 DNA reads as TGCAGCGTTGAAGCGGGTCGGAGGGACCAGTACTTC.

The CDR3 DNA sequence: TGTGCCACCCCCCCGTGGTGGGATCGCTACGAGCAGTACTTC. Residues: CATPPWWDRYEQYF. The chain couples TRBV27 to TRBJ2-7, with D hard to call. Trimming left V 10 bases short and J 3 bases short, with 19 bases between. CDR1 and CDR2 (germline): MNHEY, SMNVEV (reference sequence). The length of the CDR3 is 14 residues.

The chain couples TRBV10-3 to TRBJ2-7; tentative D call: TRBD1 (6 bases). Per germline, CDR1 ENHRY and CDR2 SYGVKD. The V end was cut by 11 bases, the J end by 2 bases, with 13 bases between. This CDR3 comprises 12 residues. The CDR3 sequence is CASNQGPYEQYF. The CDR3 region has the DNA TGTGCCTCAAACCAGGGGCCCTACGAGCAGTACTTC.

This clonotype was counted only a few times. V gene TRBV11-2 combines with J gene TRBJ2-3; no clear D gene. Trimming shortened V by 1 base and J by 2 bases, and 10 bases separated the two germline ends. Per germline, CDR1 SGHAT and CDR2 FQNNGV. This CDR3 has 15 amino acids. CDR3 sequence reads: CASSLGVRATDTQYF. Written as DNA, the CDR3 is TGTGCCAGCAGCTTAGGGGTTCGGGCCACAGATACGCAGTATTTT.

The rearrangement links TRBV7-9 to TRBJ2-5, with D tentatively TRBD2 (5 bases). V was pared by 3 bases and J by 5 bases, with 10 bases between. Germline CDR1 SEHNR, CDR2 FQNEAQ (reference sequence). This CDR3 region has 13 residues. CDR3 DNA: TGTGCCAGCAGCTTCTTGACGGGGGAGACCCAGTACTTC. Protein product: CASSFLTGETQYF.

This rearrangement joins TRBV28 to TRBJ2-7; tentative D call: TRBD1 (6 bases). The CDR3 runs to 16 residues. The V end lost 5 bases, the J end lost 0 bases, and 17 bases lay between the germline ends. CDR1 is MDHEN, CDR2 SYDVKM, per germline. The CDR3 spells CASSHSGTPTSYEQYF. The CDR3 bases are TGTGCCAGCAGTCATTCCGGGACACCTACCTCCTACGAGCAGTACTTC.

There are a few counts of this clonotype. The gene calls are TRBV20-1 and TRBJ2-3, with D hard to call. V lost 0 bases, J lost 0 bases, and 7 bases lay in between. Germline lookup yields CDR1 DFQATT and CDR2 SNEGSKA (reference sequence). This CDR3 spans 14 amino acids. CDR3 residues: CSAREVYSTDTQYF. In nucleotides, the CDR3 is TGCAGTGCTAGAGAGGTTTATAGCACAGATACGCAGTATTTT.

The chain carries TRBV29-1 and TRBJ2-7; 8 bases fit TRBD1. Germline CDR1 SQVTM, CDR2 ANQGSEA. The length of the CDR3 is 15 residues. V shed 0 bases, J shed 7 bases, and the junction held 11 bases outside the gene matches. The chain's CDR3 is CSVEDGQGASSEQYF. CDR3 nucleotides: TGCAGCGTTGAAGATGGGCAGGGGGCATCGAGTGAGCAGTACTTC.

This clonotype was observed a few times. The J gene is TRBJ2-1, the V gene TRBV6-2 or TRBV6-3; 15 bases are a match to TRBD2. Looked up from germline, CDR1 is MNHEY and CDR2 is SVGEGT. The V gene end was trimmed by 8 bases and the J gene end by 1 base; junction bases not matched to a gene: 6. The CDR3 contains 17 residues. CDR3 nucleotides: TGTGCCAGCCTACGGACTAGCGGGAGGGGGTCCTACAATGAGCAGTTCTTC. Encoded protein: CASLRTSGRGSYNEQFF.

This clonotype came up many times. The chain combines TRBV12-3 or TRBV12-4 with TRBJ2-1, with 9 nucleotides matching TRBD2. V lost 4 bases, J lost 5 bases, and 3 bases stayed unmatched. The CDR3 is 14 amino acids. CDR3 bases: TGTGCCAGCAGTTCGCGGGGGGGCCACAATGAGCAGTTCTTC. Translated, it gives CASSSRGGHNEQFF.

This clonotype was seen repeatedly, ten times or more. The chain joins TRBV6-1 to TRBJ1-3; 7 bases match TRBD1. V dropped 6 bases and J dropped 4; count of bases not matched to a gene: 6. CDR1 and CDR2 from the germline V gene are MNHNS and SASEGT. CDR3 length equals 14 residues. The CDR3 is CASRSRGNGNTIYF. The CDR3 DNA follows: TGTGCCAGCAGGAGCAGGGGGAACGGAAACACCATATATTTT.

This sequence joins TRBV15 and TRBJ1-1; a weak D match, TRBD1 (6 bases). The CDR3 covers 15 residues. CDR1 is LNHNV, CDR2 YYDKDF, per germline (reference sequence). V gave up 3 bases and J gave up 5 bases, with 16 bases separating them. Here the CDR3 reads CATSRGGGARTEAFF. The CDR3 nucleotides read TGTGCCACCAGCAGGGGTGGGGGGGCGCGGACTGAAGCTTTCTTT. Supplemented by reference TRBV15 and TRBJ1-1, the full variable domain reads DAMVIQNPRYQVTQFGKPVTLSCSQTLNHNVMYWYQQKSSQAPKLLFHYYDKDFNNEADTPDNFQSRRPNTSFCFLDIRSPGLGDTAMYLCATSRGGGARTEAFFGQGTRLTVV.